These 24 T cell receptor beta chains came from one sample sequenced in a study of T cell changes during pregnancy in multiple sclerosis. Assay used: immunoSEQ multiplex PCR; TCRdb lists only in-frame clones, some missing. Of 55,000 to 75,000 clones listed, 91% were seen once; the top ten hold about 2%. The sample here was peripheral blood, taken in the third trimester of pregnancy. Receptor source: a female donor in good health, enrolled as a control in a pregnancy study.

This clone was detected a few times. This sequence joins TRBV18 and TRBJ1-5; TRBD1 might be the D (6 bases). This CDR3 is built from 17 residues. In germline, CDR1 is KGHSH, CDR2 LQKENI. V dropped 3 bases and J dropped 1 base, with 16 bases sitting between them. This CDR3 reads CASSPVGGARSNQPQHF. The CDR3 nucleotides read TGTGCCAGCTCACCTGTAGGGGGGGCTCGGAGCAATCAGCCCCAGCATTTT.

The chain joins TRBV2 to TRBJ2-7; tentatively, D is TRBD2 (5 bases). The V and J ends lost 7 bases and 4 bases respectively, with 14 bases between them. Per the germline V gene, CDR1 is SNHLY and CDR2 is FYNNEI. The CDR3 is 13 amino acids. The CDR3 protein is CASTLARQYEQYF. In DNA form, the CDR3 reads TGTGCCAGCACTTTAGCGCGACAATACGAGCAGTACTTC.

The sample holds one count of this clone. The chain carries TRBV19 and TRBJ1-4; D gene uncertain. CDR1 is LNHDA and CDR2 is SQIVND in the germline V gene (reference sequence). This CDR3 is 12 amino acids long. V was trimmed by 4 bases and J by 7 bases, leaving 7 bases between them. DNA of the CDR3: TGTGCCAGTAGTACCCGGAGTGAAAAACTGTTTTTT. Translating it yields CASSTRSEKLFF.

This chain uses TRBV28 with TRBJ1-4; 7 bases fit TRBD1. Germline lookup yields CDR1 MDHEN and CDR2 SYDVKM. This CDR3 is built from 15 residues. Trimming took 5 bases from V and 8 from J; bases not matched to a gene: 11. Here the CDR3 reads CASSLPGTVWEKLFF. As DNA, the CDR3 is TGTGCCAGCAGTCTGCCCGGGACAGTTTGGGAAAAACTGTTTTTT.

The gene calls are TRBV19 and TRBJ2-4; 8 bases fit TRBD1. The germline CDR1 and CDR2 sequences are LNHDA and SQIVND (reference sequence). This CDR3 spans 15 amino acids. J gave up 7 bases and V 3 bases, and 8 bases lay outside the gene matches. The CDR3 DNA sequence: TGTGCCAGTAGTATTCCCCCGGGACAGGCTAACATTCAGTACTTC. Protein: CASSIPPGQANIQYF.

CDR3 residues: CASSRDVYNEQFF. The DNA for the CDR3 is TGTGCCAGTAGTAGAGACGTTTACAATGAGCAGTTCTTC. The V and J genes are TRBV19 and TRBJ2-1; no clear D gene. V lost 4 bases to trimming and J lost 4 bases, with 8 bases between them. Germline CDR1 LNHDA, CDR2 SQIVND (reference sequence). The length of the CDR3 is 13 residues.

This clone was detected a few times. V usage is TRBV4-2 and J usage is TRBJ2-7, with D perhaps matching TRBD2 (6 bases). With 4 bases removed from V and 1 base from J, the gap between germline ends came to 14 bases. CDR1 LGHNA and CDR2 YNFKEQ come from the germline V gene. The CDR3 contains 15 residues. Written as DNA, the CDR3 is TGTGCCAGCAGCCGCACCCTGGGGGGATCCTACGAGCAGTACTTC. Translated, it gives CASSRTLGGSYEQYF.

The rearrangement joins TRBV9 to TRBJ1-4, with 12 bases fitting TRBD1. This CDR3 has 20 amino acids. Germline V lookup: CDR1 SGDLS, CDR2 YYNGEE. The V and J ends lost 4 bases and 11 bases, in that order; junction bases with no gene match: 24. DNA for the CDR3: TGTGCCAGCAGCCCCTCAAACCGGGACAGGGGGCAAGGGTTTAAGACGAAACTGTTTTTT. Translating it yields CASSPSNRDRGQGFKTKLFF.

The gene calls are TRBV5-4 and TRBJ1-4, with D maybe TRBD1 (5 bases). The CDR3 loop spans 16 amino acids. The germline V gene has CDR1 SGHNT and CDR2 YYREEE (reference sequence). The ends were cut back, 0 bases at V and 4 bases at J, with 13 bases in the middle. CDR3 sequence reads: CASSLGIGAGNEKLFF. CDR3 bases: TGTGCCAGCAGCTTGGGTATTGGGGCAGGTAATGAAAAACTGTTTTTT.

V gene TRBV4-1 combines with J gene TRBJ2-1; maybe TRBD2 (6 bases). CDR1 is MGHRA, CDR2 YSYEKL, per germline. The CDR3 extends over 16 amino acids. Deletions cut 1 base from V and 2 bases from J, with 12 bases between. The CDR3 here is CASSQGGGNPYNEQFF. The CDR3 DNA follows: TGCGCCAGCAGCCAAGGTGGGGGGAACCCCTACAATGAGCAGTTCTTC.

This clone was counted between two and nine times. The J gene is TRBJ1-3, the V gene TRBV19; no definite D call. Deletions cut 6 bases from V and 2 bases from J, with 14 bases between. CDR3 size: 15 residues. Germline V CDR1 and CDR2: LNHDA, SQIVND (reference sequence). CDR3 protein: CASRRSRSPGNTIYF. The CDR3 DNA is TGTGCCAGTAGGAGAAGTCGCTCGCCTGGAAACACCATATATTTT. The full variable domain, its missing parts supplied by reference TRBV19 and TRBJ1-3, is DGGITQSPKYLFRKEGQNVTLSCEQNLNHDAMYWYRQDPGQGLRLIYYSQIVNDFQKGDIAEGYSVSREKKESFPLTVTSAQKNPTAFYLCASRRSRSPGNTIYFGEGSWLTVV.

The rearrangement uses TRBV10-1 and TRBJ2-3, with 8 bases identical to TRBD2. Germline V gene data show CDR1 as WNHNN and CDR2 as SYGVQD (reference sequence). This CDR3 spans 15 amino acids. Trimming at V came to 3 bases and at J to 3 bases, leaving 5 bases not matched to a gene. Written as DNA, the CDR3 is TGCGCCAGCAGTGACGGGACTAGAGGTACAGATACGCAGTATTTT. As protein: CASSDGTRGTDTQYF.

The J gene is TRBJ2-5, the V gene TRBV5-1, with D possibly being TRBD1 (6 bases). Germline assignment: CDR1 SGHRS and CDR2 YFSETQ. V lost 4 bases, J lost 5 bases, and 18 bases lay in between. The CDR3 has 15 residues. The CDR3 DNA follows: TGCGCCAGCAGCACCTTCCCCGGGACATCGGAGACCCAGTACTTC. Protein product: CASSTFPGTSETQYF.

The CDR3 loop reads CASSLEWGQSGYTF. CDR3 DNA: TGTGCCAGCAGCTTAGAGTGGGGGCAGAGTGGCTACACCTTC. The V gene is TRBV7-8, the J gene TRBJ1-2; tentative D call: TRBD1 (6 bases). CDR1 SGHVS and CDR2 FQNEAQ come from the germline V gene. The CDR3 runs 14 residues. The ends were cut back, 1 base at V and 7 bases at J, with 13 bases in the middle.

J is TRBJ1-5 and V is TRBV30; 7 bases line up with TRBD1. The CDR3 has 18 amino acids. The germline V gene encodes CDR1 GTSNPN and CDR2 SVGIG (reference sequence). Trimming cost V 0 bases and J 3 bases; bases outside gene matches: 14. CDR3 nucleotides: TGTGCCTGGAGTGTACGCCCGGGACAGTCCTATACCAATCAGCCCCAGCATTTT. This encodes CAWSVRPGQSYTNQPQHF.

The CDR3 is CASSQTSGGAFGHEQYF. CDR3 DNA: TGTGCCAGCAGCCAAACTAGCGGGGGGGCTTTCGGCCACGAGCAGTACTTC. The V call is TRBV4-2, the J call TRBJ2-7; 13 bases match TRBD2. Trimming removed 2 bases from V and 5 bases from J; junction bases left unmatched: 9. CDR1 and CDR2 (germline): LGHNA, YNFKEQ. This CDR3 is 17 amino acids long.

The DNA for the CDR3 is TGTGCCAGCAGCTTAAGTTCCCCGTTCAAGGACAGGGGTACAGATACGCAGTATTTT. Its translation is CASSLSSPFKDRGTDTQYF. The chain couples TRBV7-6 to TRBJ2-3, with 9 bases lining up with TRBD1. There are 19 residues in the CDR3. Germline values: CDR1 SGHVS, CDR2 FNYEAQ. The V segment lost 2 bases and the J segment 3 bases; nucleotides outside the gene matches: 15.

The chain recombines TRBV5-4 with TRBJ1-2; 8 nucleotides align to TRBD1. The ends lost 2 bases at V and 8 bases at J; junction bases unmatched: 14. CDR1 is SGHNT, CDR2 YYREEE, per germline (reference sequence). The CDR3 is 16 residues long. CDR3 coding DNA: TGTGCCAGCAGCTTATCACCGAAAGACAGGGGTCGGGGCTACACCTTC. Translated: CASSLSPKDRGRGYTF.

The V gene is TRBV18, the J gene TRBJ2-3; 7 nucleotides match TRBD1. Germline assignment: CDR1 KGHSH and CDR2 LQKENI. Trimming cost V 4 bases and J 6 bases; bases outside gene matches: 7. The CDR3 covers 14 residues. CDR3 residues: CASSRDRVADTQYF. CDR3 coding DNA: TGTGCCAGCTCACGAGACAGGGTGGCTGATACGCAGTATTTT.

This clone was detected only once. This sequence joins TRBV6-6 and TRBJ2-3, with a possible D match to TRBD2 (5 bases). The ends were cut back, 2 bases at V and 4 bases at J, with 10 bases in the middle. This CDR3 comprises 14 residues. Germline values: CDR1 MNHNY, CDR2 SVGAGI (reference sequence). CDR3 in amino acids: CASSYVGSADTQYF. The CDR3 DNA follows: TGTGCCAGCAGTTACGTGGGTAGCGCAGATACGCAGTATTTT.

The V call is TRBV5-1, the J call TRBJ1-1; TRBD1 agrees at 8 bases. V was pared by 7 bases and J by 5 bases, with 7 bases of the junction left unmatched. Germline V gene sequence: CDR1 SGHRS, CDR2 YFSETQ. CDR3 length: 13 residues. The CDR3 reads CASEGQGGTEAFF. The CDR3 DNA reads as TGCGCCAGCGAAGGACAGGGTGGGACTGAAGCTTTCTTT.

The chain is built from TRBV27 and TRBJ1-4, with 11 bases fitting TRBD1. CDR3 length: 16 amino acids. CDR1 MNHEY and CDR2 SMNVEV come from the germline V gene (reference sequence). Germline trimming cut 2 bases from V and 7 bases from J; bases unmatched to any gene: 6. In DNA form, the CDR3 reads TGTGCCAGCAGTTTAAATACCGGGACAGGGGGTGAAAAACTGTTTTTT. Protein: CASSLNTGTGGEKLFF.

This clone was recorded only once. The chain links TRBV6-5 to TRBJ2-5; D may be TRBD2 (5 bases). CDR3 length: 15 amino acids. In germline, CDR1 is MNHEY, CDR2 SVGAGI. V lost 3 bases, J lost 5 bases, and 16 bases lay in between. The CDR3 DNA reads as TGTGCCAGCAGTTATATTTATGGGAGTTGGGAGACCCAGTACTTC. This codes for CASSYIYGSWETQYF.

The J gene is TRBJ1-2, the V gene TRBV18; D gene ambiguous. This CDR3 has 13 residues. The ends were cut back, 0 bases at V and 7 bases at J, with 9 bases in the middle. CDR1 is KGHSH, CDR2 LQKENI, per germline. Here the CDR3 reads CASSPPSGGGYTF. CDR3 in DNA: TGTGCCAGCTCACCACCGTCAGGAGGTGGCTACACCTTC. The full variable domain, its missing parts supplied by reference TRBV18 and TRBJ1-2, is NAGVMQNPRHLVRRRGQEARLRCSPMKGHSHVYWYRQLPEEGLKFMVYLQKENIIDESGMPKERFSAEFPKEGPSILRIQQVVRGDSAAYFCASSPPSGGGYTFGSGTRLTVV.